Sequencing of this T cell receptor (beta chain) was carried out in a study of vaccination and CD4 T cells after COVID-19. Study information: It was a median approximately 92 days after diagnosis, with a range of 35 to 161, that post-COVID samples were drawn. Post-vaccine specimens were obtained a median roughly 74 days after dose two (range 14 to 241). In culture, cells were exposed to overlapping spike peptides from SARS-CoV-2, HCoV-NL63, HCoV-OC43 and HCoV-229E. Controls used CEFX viral epitopes (positive), HIV-1 Nef peptides (negative), or no peptide.

Treatment denoted: approximately 11-day PBMC culture with coronavirus spike peptide pools or control peptides (ViraFEST assay). Ahead of the COVID-19 pandemic (2011-2018), the CD4+ T cells of the unexposed donor were collected. Oncomine TCR Beta short-read sequencing was applied to DNA from cultured CD4+ T cells. Once CD4+ T cells had been cultured, genomic DNA was extracted from them. TCRdb redid the calling of the PCR reads with MiXCR, one entry per CDR3 protein. The sample holds about 9,200 distinct CDR3 sequences, 35% seen once. Concerning this clonotype itself: Its antigen is currently unknown.

The CDR3 contains 16 residues. CDR1 DFQATT and CDR2 SNEGSKA come from the germline V gene (reference sequence). V lost 3 bases and J 0 bases, leaving 18 bases between the germline ends. Sequencing was performed on CD4+ T cells from blood, cultured in vitro. This chain links TRBV20-1 with TRBJ2-7; D remains ambiguous. This receptor was obtained from a human donor in good health. The CDR3 region is CSARGWREESSYEQYF. CDR3 nucleotides: TGCAGTGCTAGGGGCTGGAGAGAGGAGAGCTCCTACGAGCAGTACTTC.